The next 18 T cell receptor beta chains were all read from a single sample in a study of prognosis after radiotherapy for stage I lung cancer (dated by TCRdb to the early 2020s). The listed sequencing device is Illumina HiSeq 3000. Two rounds of multiplex PCR were performed to amplify the TCR beta CDR3 region from genomic DNA. The first PCR round used primers specific to each TRBV and TRBJ gene, and the primer sequences were filed in Chinese patent CN105087789A. TCRdb passed the public sequencing reads through fastp at Q25 and MiXCR, retaining productive beta sequences. Every CDR3 protein is listed once, alongside the most common genes and DNA of its rows. The sample data list roughly 23,000 distinct CDR3 sequences, and around 45% of these were observed just once. The leading ten clones occupy less than 40% of the sample. The material sequenced was PBMCs, taken before or after stereotactic body radiation therapy (not recorded which). The source is a donor aged 50 or older with non-small cell lung cancer.

As regards this clonotype: This sequence is one base from a far larger clone and is likely a read error. The chain carries TRBV6-4 and TRBJ2-1; D is ambiguous. Germline CDR1 and CDR2: MRHNA and SNTAGT. The length of the CDR3 is 11 residues. Trimming took off 5 bases at V and 12 bases at J, with 11 bases between the two ends. DNA of the CDR3: TGTGCCAGCAGTACCCCTATAGGGCAGTTCTTC. Encoded protein: CASSTPIGQFF.

The table lists this clonotype with many counts. The chain employs TRBV7-3 and TRBJ1-2; no definite D call. The germline V and J ends were trimmed by 5 bases and 4 bases, with 14 bases remaining between them. Germline CDR1 reads SGHTA; CDR2 reads FQGTGA. This CDR3 region has 14 residues. The CDR3 loop is CASSIGPGGYGYTF. CDR3 DNA sequence: TGTGCCAGCAGCATTGGACCCGGAGGCTATGGCTACACCTTC.

Comments on this clonotype: The junction departs from germline at one end; a sequencing error may be responsible. This chain connects TRBV5-6 to TRBJ1-6; possibly TRBD1 for D (6 bases). CDR1 and CDR2 from the germline V gene are SGHDT and YYEEEE. The CDR3 length is 13 residues. Here the CDR3 DNA reads TGTGCCAGCCGCTTGGAGCAGGGGATACCCCTCCACTTT. This sequence encodes CASRLEQGIPLHF.

This clonotype was detected only a few times. The chain is built from TRBV5-1 and TRBJ2-6; TRBD2 is a possible D gene (6 bases). Trimming pared 4 bases from V and 2 bases from J, leaving 16 bases between. Per the germline V gene, CDR1 is SGHRS and CDR2 is YFSETQ. This CDR3 is 17 amino acids long. The CDR3 bases are TGCGCCAGCAGCCTGGGGGGAGGAGGGGCTGGGGCCAACGTCCTGACTTTC. It is translated as CASSLGGGGAGANVLTF.

The chain recombines TRBV20-1 with TRBJ2-3; D remains ambiguous. The length of the CDR3 is 13 residues. Germline V gene sequence: CDR1 DFQATT, CDR2 SNEGSKA (reference sequence). V gave up 3 bases and J gave up 2 bases, with 9 bases separating them. Here the CDR3 reads CSARVLATDTQYF. The CDR3 DNA is TGCAGTGCTAGGGTTTTAGCCACAGATACGCAGTATTTT.

Concerning this clonotype itself: One end of the junction does not line up with germline, which may come from a read error. The rearrangement links TRBV6-1 to TRBJ1-5, with D unresolved. The CDR3 covers 14 residues. Per the germline V gene, CDR1 is MNHNS and CDR2 is SASEGT. CDR3: CASTWAELSQPQNF. CDR3 coding DNA: TGTGCCAGCACTTGGGCGGAACTAAGCCAGCCACAGAATTTT.

This chain connects TRBV11-2 to TRBJ2-7, with D unresolved. V was shortened by 1 base and J by 3 bases, with 4 bases between the two germline ends. The germline CDR1 and CDR2 sequences are SGHAT and FQNNGV. CDR3 length: 12 amino acids. The CDR3 protein is CASSLGRYEQYF. CDR3 DNA: TGTGCCAGCAGCTTAGGACGCTACGAGCAGTACTTC.

Regarding this clonotype: A read error may be the cause here, since a much bigger clone is one base away. The J gene is TRBJ2-2, the V gene TRBV7-9; D is unresolved. V was pared by 5 bases and J by 5 bases, with 9 bases between. The germline V gene has CDR1 SEHNR and CDR2 FQNEAQ (reference sequence). The CDR3 length is 13 residues. CDR3 nucleotide sequence: TGTGCCAGCAGCGCTCCTAGTACCGGGGAGCTGTTTTTT. Encoded protein: CASSAPSTGELFF.

This clonotype was recorded at least ten times. A single base separates this from a much larger clone, so it may be a read error. CDR3 protein: CTSSRTGRTNEKLFF. In DNA form, the CDR3 reads TGTACCAGCAGCAGGACAGGCCGAACTAATGAAAAACTGTTTTTT. This chain uses TRBV6-1 with TRBJ1-4; 7 positions match TRBD1. This CDR3 is 15 amino acids long. CDR1 and CDR2 (germline): MNHNS, SASEGT.

The V call is TRBV4-1, the J call TRBJ2-7; no firm D call. The V end was cut by 3 bases, the J end by 0 bases, with 9 bases between. Germline-derived CDR1 and CDR2 are MGHRA and YSYEKL. There are 14 residues in the CDR3. CDR3 DNA: TGCGCCAGCAGCCAGTTGCGGAGCTCCTACGAGCAGTACTTC. Residues: CASSQLRSSYEQYF.

Of note for this clonotype: A read error may account for a junction end that differs from germline. The rearrangement links TRBV9 to TRBJ1-2; D is uncertain. CDR1 is SGDLS, CDR2 YYNGEE, per germline. CDR3 length: 14 residues. In DNA, the CDR3 is TGTGCCAGCAGCCCCCAGAGAACCAGCGGTGGCAACACCTTC. As protein: CASSPQRTSGGNTF.

The chain uses TRBV2 and TRBJ1-6; 7 bases agree with TRBD1. This CDR3 is 14 amino acids long. Germline V gene data show CDR1 as SNHLY and CDR2 as FYNNEI. V dropped 6 bases and J dropped 5; count of bases not matched to a gene: 4. The CDR3 protein is CASRPGQHNSPLHF. The DNA for the CDR3 is TGTGCCAGCAGGCCGGGACAGCATAATTCACCCCTCCACTTT. The full variable domain, its missing parts supplied by reference TRBV2 and TRBJ1-6, is EPEVTQTPSHQVTQMGQEVILRCVPISNHLYFYWYRQILGQKVEFLVSFYNNEISEKSEIFDDQFSVERPDGSNFTLKIRSTKLEDSAMYFCASRPGQHNSPLHFGNGTRLTVT.

This clonotype occurred many times. The chain links TRBV4-3 to TRBJ2-2, with TRBD2 matching 11 bases. The ends lost 0 bases at V and 3 bases at J; junction bases unmatched: 12. The CDR3 is 20 amino acids. CDR1 LGHNA and CDR2 YSLEER come from the germline V gene. In nucleotides, the CDR3 is TGCGCCAGCAGCCAAGAGGGTAGCGGGGGGGCGGTGGTCGACACCGGGGAGCTGTTTTTT. Translating gives CASSQEGSGGAVVDTGELFF.

This clonotype appeared many times. The J gene is TRBJ2-1, the V gene TRBV11-3; 12 bases are a match to TRBD2. The CDR3 is 16 amino acids. With V trimmed by 3 bases and J by 7 bases, 7 bases remained unmatched. The germline gives CDR1 SGHNT, CDR2 YENEEA. The CDR3, as DNA: TGTGCCAGCAGCTTGGCCGGGACTAGCGGGCGGAATGAGCAGTTCTTC. It codes for CASSLAGTSGRNEQFF.

On this clonotype: At one end the junction does not follow the germline gene, possibly because of a read error. The chain carries TRBV7-2 and TRBJ2-7; unclear D gene. The CDR3 covers 12 residues. Germline V CDR1 and CDR2: SGHTA, FQGNSA. The CDR3 reads CVSSPAAYEQYF. The CDR3 DNA is TGTGTCAGCAGCCCTGCGGCATACGAGCAGTACTTC.

This clonotype was seen more than once but under ten times. The chain joins TRBV7-6 to TRBJ2-2; D not resolved. Trimming left V 5 bases short and J 5 bases short, with 6 bases between. Germline V CDR1 and CDR2: SGHVS, FNYEAQ. This CDR3 is built from 12 residues. CDR3 sequence reads: CASSPGTGELFF. In nucleotides, the CDR3 is TGTGCCAGCAGCCCCGGGACCGGGGAGCTGTTTTTT.

The sample holds many counts of this clonotype. The chain employs TRBV12-3 or TRBV12-4 and TRBJ1-3, with no clear D. The CDR3 spans 15 residues. V lost 3 bases and J 3 bases, leaving 12 bases between the germline ends. The CDR3 is CASSLGGDRGNTIYF. DNA for the CDR3: TGTGCCAGCAGTTTGGGAGGCGACCGTGGAAACACCATATATTTT.

This clonotype appeared many times. Because the CDR3 is missing its conserved closing phenylalanine or tryptophan, this is likely a read error. V is TRBV6-5 and J is TRBJ2-1; 10 bases map to TRBD2. The V gene's germline CDR1 is MNHEY and CDR2 SVGAGI. The V and J ends lost 0 bases and 5 bases, in that order; junction bases with no gene match: 10. There are 18 residues in the CDR3. The DNA of the CDR3 is TGTGCCAGCAGTTACTCTTTAGCGGGGGGCCGTGGAGACAATGAGCAGTTCCTC. Its protein is CASSYSLAGGRGDNEQFL.